A single sample is the source of the 4 T cell receptor beta chains below, sequenced in a study of patients and donors after allogeneic stem cell transplantation. MiXCR was run by TCRdb on the RT-PCR reads, yielding one entry per CDR3 protein. The sample lists about 960,000 distinct CDR3 sequences; more than 15% were seen once. Sequencing was done on a sample of blood, either unsorted or a sorted T cell fraction (not recorded which). These receptors were taken from a human donor who was either an allogeneic HSCT recipient or a stem cell or donor lymphocyte infusion donor (not recorded which). It is not recorded whose cells these are; they may come from a transplant donor.

This clonotype has just a few counts. V and J are TRBV5-1 and TRBJ2-7; 8 nucleotides agree with TRBD2. This CDR3 spans 16 amino acids. Germline values: CDR1 SGHRS, CDR2 YFSETQ. J lost 3 bases, V lost 7 bases, and 15 bases had no gene match. CDR3 in amino acids: CASASFSGKAFYEQYF. CDR3 DNA sequence: TGCGCCAGCGCTAGCTTTAGCGGGAAGGCTTTCTACGAGCAGTACTTC.

This clonotype was seen a handful of times. The chain combines TRBV25-1 with TRBJ1-2; 8 nucleotides align to TRBD1. Germline lookup yields CDR1 MGHDK and CDR2 SYGVNS. The CDR3 length is 15 residues. V was pared by 4 bases and J by 7 bases, with 11 bases of the junction left unmatched. CDR3 sequence reads: CASSGSGQGLGGYTF. The CDR3 nucleotides read TGTGCCAGCAGTGGGTCCGGACAGGGTTTAGGTGGCTACACCTTC.

V usage is TRBV5-1 and J usage is TRBJ2-7, with 7 nucleotides matching TRBD2. The CDR3 extends over 16 amino acids. The V segment lost 2 bases and the J segment 2 bases; nucleotides outside the gene matches: 10. The germline gives CDR1 SGHRS, CDR2 YFSETQ. The CDR3: CASSFVAGTKTYEQYF. CDR3 nucleotides: TGCGCCAGCAGCTTCGTCGCCGGGACTAAGACCTACGAGCAGTACTTC.

The table lists this clonotype with many counts. This chain connects TRBV10-3 to TRBJ2-7, with no clear D. V lost 5 bases and J 5 bases, leaving 13 bases between the germline ends. The length of the CDR3 is 13 residues. CDR1 is ENHRY, CDR2 SYGVKD, per germline. The CDR3 region has the DNA TGTGCCATCAGTTACGCGAGGATTGACGAGCAGTACTTC. It codes for CAISYARIDEQYF.